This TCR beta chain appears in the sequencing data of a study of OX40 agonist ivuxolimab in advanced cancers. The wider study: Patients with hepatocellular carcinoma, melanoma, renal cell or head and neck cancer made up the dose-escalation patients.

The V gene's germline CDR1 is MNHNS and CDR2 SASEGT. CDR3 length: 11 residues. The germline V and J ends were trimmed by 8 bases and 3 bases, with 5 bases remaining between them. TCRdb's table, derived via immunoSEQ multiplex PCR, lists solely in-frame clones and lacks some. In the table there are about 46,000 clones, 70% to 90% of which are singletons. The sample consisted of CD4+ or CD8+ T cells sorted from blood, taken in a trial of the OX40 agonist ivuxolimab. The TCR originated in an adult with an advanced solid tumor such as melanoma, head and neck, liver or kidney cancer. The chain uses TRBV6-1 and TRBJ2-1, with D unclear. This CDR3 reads CASRHYNEQFF. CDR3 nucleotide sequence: TGTGCCAGCCGACACTACAATGAGCAGTTCTTC.